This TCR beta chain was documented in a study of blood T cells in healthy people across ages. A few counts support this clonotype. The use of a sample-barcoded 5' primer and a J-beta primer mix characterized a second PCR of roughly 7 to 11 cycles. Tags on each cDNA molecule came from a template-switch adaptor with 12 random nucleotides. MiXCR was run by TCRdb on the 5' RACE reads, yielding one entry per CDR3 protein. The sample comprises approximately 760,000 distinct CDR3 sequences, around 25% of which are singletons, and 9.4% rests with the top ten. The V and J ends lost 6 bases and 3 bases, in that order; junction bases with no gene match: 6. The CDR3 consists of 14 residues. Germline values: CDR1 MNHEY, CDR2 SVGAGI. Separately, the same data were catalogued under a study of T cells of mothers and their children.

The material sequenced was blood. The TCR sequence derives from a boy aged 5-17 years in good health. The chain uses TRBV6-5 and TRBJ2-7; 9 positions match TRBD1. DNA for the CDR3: TGTGCCAGCAGCCGAACAGGGGGCATCTACGAGCAGTACTTC. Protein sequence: CASSRTGGIYEQYF.